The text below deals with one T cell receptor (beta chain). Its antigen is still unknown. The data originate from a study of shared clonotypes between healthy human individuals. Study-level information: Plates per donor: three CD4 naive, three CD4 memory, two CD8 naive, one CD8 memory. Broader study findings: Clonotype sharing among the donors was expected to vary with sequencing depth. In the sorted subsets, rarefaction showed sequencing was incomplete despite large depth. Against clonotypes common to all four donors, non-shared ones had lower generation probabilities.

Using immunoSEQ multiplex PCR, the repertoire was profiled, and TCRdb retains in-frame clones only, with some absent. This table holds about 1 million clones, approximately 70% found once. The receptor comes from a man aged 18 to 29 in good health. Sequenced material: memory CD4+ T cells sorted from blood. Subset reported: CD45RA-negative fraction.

The CDR3 DNA reads TGCGCCAGCAGCCCTCAGATCTCTGGGGCCAACGTCCTGACTTTC. This translates into CASSPQISGANVLTF. The rearrangement links TRBV4-3 to TRBJ2-6; no clear D gene. The CDR3 loop spans 15 amino acids. V was cut by 4 bases and J by 0 bases, with 7 bases left in between. Germline V gene lookup returns CDR1 LGHNA and CDR2 YSLEER.